This TCR beta chain is from a study of cytomegalovirus exposure and HLA in healthy donors. About this clone itself: Its antigen is unidentified.

Germline assignment: CDR1 SEHNR and CDR2 FQNEAQ (reference sequence). Deletions cut 5 bases from V and 3 bases from J, with 20 bases between. The CDR3 extends over 17 amino acids. Regarding the study as a whole: Many donors shared some public TCRs, even though most TCR sequences were rare. According to the study, around 160 TCR beta chains were cytomegalovirus-associated.

PCR employed 60 Vbeta and 13 Jbeta primers. As processed by the authors: A follow-up analysis tallied tens of millions of unique TCR beta chains, roughly 9.9 million shared. Sequenced by immunoSEQ multiplex PCR; TCRdb stores in-frame clones only, minus some. That table supplies the V and J calls and clone size; D and trimming were determined from the DNA. The profile covers roughly 110,000 clones, with 55% to 80% appearing a single time and roughly 2.2% taken by the ten largest. The sequence was obtained from a woman in her twenties or thirties in good health and CMV-seronegative. The source material was PBMCs. V and J are TRBV7-9 and TRBJ1-5, with a possible D match to TRBD1 (6 bases). The CDR3 protein is CASSPSRQAFDNQPQHF. CDR3 DNA: TGTGCCAGCAGCCCTAGTCGACAGGCTTTCGACAATCAGCCCCAGCATTTT.